One T cell receptor beta chain is described in this entry. These data come from a study of glioma-infiltrating T cells after dendritic cell vaccination. Assay used: immunoSEQ multiplex PCR; TCRdb lists only in-frame clones, some missing. The table has around 60,000 clones, 70% to 90% seen once. Time point specified: after dendritic cell vaccination, including at tumor progression/relapse. Before vaccination, two weeks after the third vaccination, and at progression, PBMC were collected. The sequenced sample was blood, obtained after dendritic cell vaccination. The sequence was collected from a human donor with glioblastoma.

The CDR3 region has the DNA TGTGCCAGCAGCTCCTACCGGGAGGAAAGGACAGATACGCAGTATTTT. This gives the protein CASSSYREERTDTQYF. The V call is TRBV7-8, the J call TRBJ2-3; 7 bases match TRBD2. Losses at the gene ends were 4 bases for V and 3 bases for J; bases not matched to a gene: 10. CDR1 SGHVS and CDR2 FQNEAQ come from the germline V gene. The CDR3 totals 16 residues.